Here is one T cell receptor beta chain with its context. There are 14 residues in the CDR3. The germline gives CDR1 MDHEN, CDR2 SYDVKM. Trimming cost V 6 bases and J 4 bases; bases outside gene matches: 7. Here immunoSEQ multiplex PCR was the method, and the copy in TCRdb shows in-frame clones only, minus some. The sample holds about 75,000 clones; under 95% are singletons and the top ten take 0.3% to 0.45%. The sample originates from a study of OX40 agonist ivuxolimab in advanced cancers. The clonotype was recovered from an adult with an advanced solid tumor such as melanoma, head and neck, liver or kidney cancer. The chain couples TRBV28 to TRBJ1-1; 8 bases align to TRBD1. This specimen consisted of CD4+ or CD8+ T cells sorted from blood, obtained in a trial of the OX40 agonist ivuxolimab. This CDR3 is CASRNRGSATEAFF. For the CDR3, the DNA is TGTGCCAGCAGAAACAGGGGGTCGGCCACTGAAGCTTTCTTT.